Sequencing of this T cell receptor (beta chain) was carried out in a study of T cell repertoires in cytomegalovirus infection. At the level of the study: A matching HLA type, together with CMV infection, was signaled by public TCR beta signatures.

This clonotype has just a few counts. The CDR3 covers 12 residues. Germline CDR1 is ENHRY and CDR2 is SYGVKD. The J segment lost 3 bases and the V segment lost 10 bases, leaving 2 bases of the junction unmatched. Each CDR3 protein is one row after TCRdb ran MiXCR on the reads. The sample shows approximately 500,000 distinct CDR3 sequences, approximately 17% of them seen only once. The sequence came from a human donor in good health (CMV status not recorded). Some clones in this sample may be carry-over from other donors' samples. The source material was CD8+ T cells from PBMCs. The chain joins TRBV10-3 to TRBJ2-1; 8 bases match TRBD2. CDR3 sequence (DNA): TGTGCCACGGCGGGGGGCTACAATGAGCAGTTCTTC. Protein: CATAGGYNEQFF.